This passage covers 12 T cell receptor beta chains from one sample sequenced in a study of blood T cell repertoires in COVID-19 (dated by TCRdb to about 2020). The library was generated by the immunoSEQ multiplex PCR assay. This immuneACCESS table, as held by TCRdb, lists in-frame sequences with V and J called but not all clones. Of the missing ones, under half trace to an unresolved V gene in checked studies; the others have no known cause. This sample lists roughly 250,000 clones; 80% to 85% were detected once. The ten most abundant clones make up 4.4% of the sample. Sequenced sample: peripheral blood. These receptors were obtained from a man in his fifties or sixties with active or convalescent COVID-19.

The chain employs TRBV6-5 and TRBJ2-7; TRBD2 might be the D (6 bases). The germline gives CDR1 MNHEY, CDR2 SVGAGI. This CDR3 spans 15 amino acids. With 7 bases removed from V and 1 base from J, the gap between germline ends came to 17 bases. CDR3 in DNA: TGTGCCAGCACCGGCGGGGCGAGGGAGTCCTACGAGCAGTACTTC. Encoded protein: CASTGGARESYEQYF.

The chain recombines TRBV7-9 with TRBJ2-3, with 8 nucleotides matching TRBD1. The trim removed 5 bases at V and 2 bases at J, leaving 6 bases unmatched. The germline V gene has CDR1 SEHNR and CDR2 FQNEAQ (reference sequence). The CDR3 has 15 amino acids. The CDR3, as DNA: TGTGCCAGCAGCGCGGACAGGGTCGACACAGATACGCAGTATTTT. The encoded protein is CASSADRVDTDTQYF.

The chain carries TRBV29-1 and TRBJ2-1; a possible D gene is TRBD1 (7 bases). This CDR3 has 13 amino acids. Trimming took 7 bases from V and 4 from J, leaving 14 bases between them. The germline gives CDR1 SQVTM, CDR2 ANQGSEA. The CDR3 region is CSASGGRYNEQFF. The CDR3 DNA follows: TGCAGCGCCTCAGGGGGGCGGTACAATGAGCAGTTCTTC.

The chain links TRBV30 to TRBJ2-6, with TRBD1 matching 10 bases. V gave up 3 bases and J gave up 2 bases; unmatched junction bases: 10. Looked up from germline, CDR1 is GTSNPN and CDR2 is SVGIG (reference sequence). The CDR3 runs 18 residues. This chain's CDR3 is CAWSAPGTGDTGANVLTF. CDR3 sequence (DNA): TGTGCCTGGAGCGCTCCCGGGACAGGGGACACTGGGGCCAACGTCCTGACTTTC.

The chain has TRBV10-3 and TRBJ1-2; 9 positions match TRBD1. The CDR3 consists of 15 residues. Germline CDR1 is ENHRY and CDR2 is SYGVKD. With 6 bases clipped from V and 4 bases from J, the junction kept 9 bases outside the gene matches. The CDR3 DNA is TGTGCCATCAGCGAACTACAGGGGGCGGGCTATGGCTACACCTTC. It yields the protein CAISELQGAGYGYTF.

The chain joins TRBV6-5 to TRBJ2-2; D ambiguous. CDR1 is MNHEY, CDR2 SVGAGI, per germline. V was cut by 6 bases and J by 6 bases, with 11 bases left in between. This CDR3 has 13 amino acids. CDR3 loop: CASRLIVSGELFF. The CDR3 nucleotides read TGTGCCAGCAGATTAATTGTCTCCGGGGAGCTGTTTTTT.

The chain has TRBV27 and TRBJ2-7, with D perhaps TRBD2 (6 bases). From germline, CDR1 is MNHEY and CDR2 SMNVEV (reference sequence). With 1 base removed from V and 0 bases from J, the gap between germline ends came to 13 bases. CDR3 length: 16 amino acids. For the CDR3, the DNA is TGTGCCAGCAGTTTATTTGGCGGGGCCAGCTCCTACGAGCAGTACTTC. This encodes CASSLFGGASSYEQYF.

The J gene is TRBJ2-2, the V gene TRBV29-1, with a possible D match to TRBD2 (6 bases). The germline V gene has CDR1 SQVTM and CDR2 ANQGSEA. Deletions cut 7 bases from V and 3 bases from J, with 15 bases between. This CDR3 is 14 amino acids long. The chain's CDR3 is CSAQPGVDTGELFF. In DNA form, the CDR3 reads TGCAGCGCCCAACCGGGGGTCGACACCGGGGAGCTGTTTTTT.

This clone came up once. The chain employs TRBV2 and TRBJ1-3; D uncertain. The CDR3 spans 15 residues. Trimming left V 4 bases short and J 0 bases short, with 10 bases between. CDR1 SNHLY and CDR2 FYNNEI come from the germline V gene. The CDR3 sequence: CASSGLLNSGNTIYF. CDR3 coding DNA: TGTGCCAGCAGTGGCCTCCTAAACTCTGGAAACACCATATATTTT.

V and J are TRBV9 and TRBJ1-6; no reliable D call. The CDR3 spans 14 residues. Trimming pared 2 bases from V and 9 bases from J, leaving 12 bases between. CDR1 and CDR2 from the germline V gene are SGDLS and YYNGEE. CDR3 region: CASSVRGRISPLHF. The CDR3 coding sequence is TGTGCCAGCAGCGTGAGAGGGAGGATTTCACCCCTCCACTTT.

The chain employs TRBV4-2 and TRBJ2-2; TRBD1 agrees at 9 bases. From germline, CDR1 is LGHNA and CDR2 YNFKEQ. V shed 0 bases, J shed 9 bases, and the junction held 8 bases outside the gene matches. The CDR3 extends over 16 amino acids. The CDR3 reads CASSQDPGQGPRELFF. DNA for the CDR3: TGTGCCAGCAGCCAAGATCCGGGACAGGGCCCACGGGAGCTGTTTTTT.

The chain combines TRBV7-3 with TRBJ1-1; TRBD1 matches 8 bases. The CDR3 totals 13 residues. Trimming cost V 3 bases and J 4 bases; bases outside gene matches: 1. Germline CDR1 reads SGHTA; CDR2 reads FQGTGA. CDR3 sequence: CASSFTGGTEAFF. The CDR3, as DNA: TGTGCCAGCAGCTTTACAGGGGGCACTGAAGCTTTCTTT.